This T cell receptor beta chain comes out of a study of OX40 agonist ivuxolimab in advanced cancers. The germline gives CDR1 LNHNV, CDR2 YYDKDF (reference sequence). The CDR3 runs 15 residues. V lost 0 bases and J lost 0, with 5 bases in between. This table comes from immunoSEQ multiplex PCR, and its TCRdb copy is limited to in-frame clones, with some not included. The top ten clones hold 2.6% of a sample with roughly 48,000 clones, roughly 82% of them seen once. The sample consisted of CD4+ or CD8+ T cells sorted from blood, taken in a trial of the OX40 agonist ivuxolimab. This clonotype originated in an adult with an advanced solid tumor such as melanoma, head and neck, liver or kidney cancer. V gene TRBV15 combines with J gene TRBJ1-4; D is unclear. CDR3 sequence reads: CATSRDPSTNEKLFF. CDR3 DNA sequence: TGTGCCACCAGCAGAGATCCTTCAACTAATGAAAAACTGTTTTTT.